This T cell receptor (beta chain) was recorded in a study of long-term antiretroviral therapy in people with HIV. This CDR3 spans 15 amino acids. Looked up from germline, CDR1 is SGHKS and CDR2 is YYEKEE (reference sequence). The V and J ends lost 0 bases and 6 bases, in that order; junction bases with no gene match: 8. Sequencing relied on immunoSEQ assay v3.0, run at survey level. The repertoire was sequenced with immunoSEQ multiplex PCR; TCRdb's copy has only in-frame clones and lacks some. The table includes over 15,000 clones, over 75% detected once. This chain links TRBV5-5 with TRBJ2-7; 8 nucleotides line up with TRBD2. The TCR originated in a young man with HIV. This sample comprised unsorted PBMCs, obtained around 2.1 years before starting antiretroviral therapy. The CDR3 coding sequence is TGTGCCAGCAGCTTGGCCGGCGGGGGGCCGGGCGAGCAGTACTTC. This codes for CASSLAGGGPGEQYF. Variable domain in full (rest from reference TRBV5-5 and TRBJ2-7): DAGVTQSPTHLIKTRGQQVTLRCSPISGHKSVSWYQQVLGQGPQFIFQYYEKEERGRGNFPDRFSARQFPNYSSELNVNALLLGDSALYLCASSLAGGGPGEQYFGPGTRLTVT.